These 5 T cell receptor beta chains share one sample of origin, sequenced in a study of STAT5B mutations in CD4+ large granular lymphocyte leukemia. Sequenced by immunoSEQ multiplex PCR; TCRdb stores in-frame clones only, minus some. The sample holds tens of thousands of clones, around two thirds seen once. The sequenced sample consisted of CD4+ T cells from blood buffy coats. The receptor set was obtained from a human donor in good health.

The V gene is TRBV5-6, the J gene TRBJ2-1; weak D call: TRBD2 (5 bases). The length of the CDR3 is 13 residues. CDR1 and CDR2 from the germline V gene are SGHDT and YYEEEE. The V end was cut by 1 base, the J end by 7 bases, with 9 bases between. Here the CDR3 reads CASSLIAYNEQFF. DNA for the CDR3: TGTGCCAGCAGCTTGATAGCGTATAATGAGCAGTTCTTC.

This chain connects TRBV5-6 to TRBJ2-1; weak D call: TRBD1 (6 bases). From germline, CDR1 is SGHDT and CDR2 YYEEEE. The V gene lost 4 bases and the J gene lost 5 bases, with 16 bases spanning the gap. The CDR3 sequence is 15 residues long. The DNA for the CDR3 is TGTGCCAGCAGCCTCGTCGGACAGACGAACAATGAGCAGTTCTTC. Translation gives CASSLVGQTNNEQFF.

This clone was detected a few times. The genes are TRBV18 and TRBJ1-5; 8 bases line up with TRBD1. Germline CDR1 KGHSH, CDR2 LQKENI. Trimming cost V 1 base and J 5 bases; bases outside gene matches: 4. The CDR3 sequence is 15 residues long. CDR3 in amino acids: CASSPLTGADQPQHF. The CDR3 region has the DNA TGTGCCAGCTCACCACTGACAGGGGCGGATCAGCCCCAGCATTTT.

The chain carries TRBV4-1 and TRBJ1-3, with 8 bases fitting TRBD1. The CDR3 has 17 residues. Trimming took 1 base from V and 0 from J; bases not matched to a gene: 5. Germline V gene lookup returns CDR1 MGHRA and CDR2 YSYEKL. For the CDR3, the DNA is TGCGCCAGCAGCCAAGGGGACAGGTCTTACTCTGGAAACACCATATATTTT. Its translation is CASSQGDRSYSGNTIYF.

This sequence joins TRBV4-1 and TRBJ2-1, with D perhaps matching TRBD1 (6 bases). The CDR3 has 15 amino acids. The ends were cut back, 4 bases at V and 4 bases at J, with 14 bases in the middle. Per germline, CDR1 MGHRA and CDR2 YSYEKL. The CDR3 is CASSLPLQGYNEQFF. The CDR3 bases are TGCGCCAGCAGCCTCCCTTTACAGGGATACAATGAGCAGTTCTTC.